The 12 T cell receptor beta chains below were found in one sample sequenced in a study of T cells in Graves' hyperthyroidism and ophthalmopathy. The source material, RNA transcripts, was used to amplify TCR beta CDR3 regions. First-round RT-PCR targeting the TCR CDR3 was performed with the HTBI primer set. TCRdb reanalysed the multiplex PCR reads using MiXCR and keeps one entry per CDR3 protein. The sample contains around 300,000 distinct CDR3 sequences, more than 11% of which appear only once. The sample taken for sequencing was blood. These TCRs come from a young woman with Graves' hyperthyroidism.

This clonotype was observed a handful of times. The chain joins TRBV12-3 or TRBV12-4 to TRBJ2-7; 10 positions match TRBD2. CDR3 length equals 15 residues. The V segment lost 5 bases and the J segment 5 bases; nucleotides outside the gene matches: 9. The CDR3 protein is CASSGGTSVLDEQYF. For the CDR3, the DNA is TGTGCCAGCAGTGGAGGGACTAGCGTTCTCGACGAGCAGTACTTC.

This clonotype was detected many times. The genes are TRBV28 and TRBJ1-5, with D possibly matching TRBD1 (6 bases). Trimming took off 8 bases at V and 0 bases at J, with 14 bases between the two ends. The CDR3 contains 15 residues. CDR1 and CDR2 from the germline V gene are MDHEN and SYDVKM. The CDR3 spells CASSGGGYSNQPQHF. In DNA, the CDR3 is TGTGCCAGCTCCGGGGGGGGCTATAGCAATCAGCCCCAGCATTTT.

J is TRBJ2-6 and V is TRBV18, with D uncertain. The V gene's germline CDR1 is KGHSH and CDR2 LQKENI. Between the trimmed V and J ends, which lost 8 bases and 0 bases, there was a span of 2 bases. CDR3 size: 12 residues. CDR3 DNA: TGTGCCAGCCCCTCTGGGGCCAACGTCCTGACTTTC. Its translation is CASPSGANVLTF. The full variable domain, its missing parts supplied by reference TRBV18 and TRBJ2-6, is NAGVMQNPRHLVRRRGQEARLRCSPMKGHSHVYWYRQLPEEGLKFMVYLQKENIIDESGMPKERFSAEFPKEGPSILRIQQVVRGDSAAYFCASPSGANVLTFGAGSRLTVL.

In this sample, this clonotype turned up many times. Compared with germline, one end of the junction differs, possibly owing to a read error. The chain links TRBV7-9 to TRBJ1-2; D uncertain. Germline V lookup: CDR1 SEHNR, CDR2 FQNEAQ (reference sequence). The CDR3 spans 12 residues. The CDR3, as DNA: TGCGCCAGCAGCTTGGAGGGCTATGGCTACACCTTC. Translating it yields CASSLEGYGYTF. Complete variable domain (other parts from reference TRBV7-9 and TRBJ1-2): DTGVSQNPRHKITKRGQNVTFRCDPISEHNRLYWYRQTLGQGPEFLTYFQNEAQLEKSRLLSDRFSAERPKGSFSTLEIQRTEQGDSAMYLCASSLEGYGYTFGSGTRLTVV.

The gene calls are TRBV24-1 and TRBJ2-3, with TRBD1 matching over 8 bases. Germline assignment: CDR1 KGHDR and CDR2 SFDVKD. The ends lost 4 bases at V and 5 bases at J; junction bases unmatched: 10. The CDR3 has 16 amino acids. The CDR3: CATSDPGQGLGDTQYF. For the CDR3, the DNA is TGTGCCACCAGTGACCCAGGACAGGGCTTGGGAGATACGCAGTATTTT.

At least ten counts were recorded for this clonotype. J is TRBJ1-3 and V is TRBV29-1, with D uncertain. This CDR3 has 13 amino acids. CDR1 SQVTM and CDR2 ANQGSEA come from the germline V gene. V was pared by 4 bases and J by 0 bases, with 7 bases between. CDR3 nucleotide sequence: TGCAGCGTTGCCTACAGCTCTGGAAACACCATATATTTT. Translated, it gives CSVAYSSGNTIYF.

Points on this clonotype: A much larger clone differs by one base, so this may be a read error. The chain is built from TRBV15 and TRBJ2-1, with D maybe TRBD2 (5 bases). The CDR3 consists of 16 residues. Germline V gene lookup returns CDR1 LNHNV and CDR2 YYDKDF (reference sequence). CDR3 sequence: CVTSRGSGASYNEQFF. CDR3 coding DNA: TGTGTCACCAGCCGGGGAAGCGGAGCTAGCTACAATGAGCAGTTCTTC.

This clonotype has a count of ten or more. The chain combines TRBV7-2 with TRBJ1-4; weak D call: TRBD1 (5 bases). This CDR3 is built from 14 residues. V gave up 0 bases and J gave up 10 bases, with 12 bases separating them. The germline gives CDR1 SGHTA, CDR2 FQGNSA. DNA for the CDR3: TGTGCCAGCAGCTTAGCGCAGAGGGACGGAAAACTGTTTTTT. Translating gives CASSLAQRDGKLFF. Full variable domain (missing parts from reference TRBV7-2 and TRBJ1-4): GAGVSQSPSNKVTEKGKDVELRCDPISGHTALYWYRQSLGQGLEFLIYFQGNSAPDKSGLPSDRFSAERTGGSVSTLTIQRTQQEDSAVYLCASSLAQRDGKLFFGSGTQLSVL.

This clonotype was counted a few times. The V call is TRBV19, the J call TRBJ2-1, with D tentatively TRBD1 or TRBD2 (5 bases each). Per germline, CDR1 LNHDA and CDR2 SQIVND (reference sequence). The CDR3 loop spans 12 amino acids. V gave up 1 base and J gave up 8 bases, with 6 bases separating them. As DNA, the CDR3 is TGTGCCAGTAGTATAGGAGGGGATGAGCAGTTCTTC. Its protein product is CASSIGGDEQFF.

This clonotype was detected a few times. V and J are TRBV12-3 or TRBV12-4 and TRBJ2-7; 7 bases are a match to TRBD2. There are 13 residues in the CDR3. Germline trimming cut 3 bases from V and 4 bases from J; bases unmatched to any gene: 3. CDR3 in amino acids: CASSFSGVYEQYF. CDR3 coding DNA: TGTGCCAGCAGTTTCAGCGGGGTTTACGAGCAGTACTTC.

This clonotype was seen only a few times. The chain is built from TRBV3-1 and TRBJ2-5; TRBD2 agrees at 8 bases. Trimming at V came to 11 bases and at J to 5 bases, leaving 13 bases not matched to a gene. CDR1 is LGHDT, CDR2 YNNKEL, per germline (reference sequence). CDR3 length equals 14 residues. CDR3 in amino acids: CAGATGTRPETQYF. CDR3 DNA sequence: TGTGCCGGCGCGACCGGGACTAGGCCGGAGACCCAGTACTTC.

This clonotype has at least ten counts. This chain connects TRBV6-1 to TRBJ2-5; 7 nucleotides agree with TRBD1. Germline V lookup: CDR1 MNHNS, CDR2 SASEGT. Trimming took 0 bases from V and 5 from J; bases not matched to a gene: 0. The CDR3 length is 13 residues. The CDR3 loop is CASSEARGETQYF. CDR3 in DNA: TGTGCCAGCAGTGAAGCCAGGGGGGAGACCCAGTACTTC.